Below are 7 T cell receptor beta chains sequenced from a single sample in a study of blood T cell repertoires in COVID-19. Using immunoSEQ multiplex PCR, the repertoire was profiled, and TCRdb retains in-frame clones only, with some absent. Here the sample spans 150,000 to 200,000 clones, 75% to 80% being singletons. The sequencing sample was made of peripheral blood. Receptors originate from an older woman with acute or convalescent COVID-19.

The chain combines TRBV3-1 (or the pseudogene TRBV3-2) with TRBJ1-3; D gene unclear. The V gene's germline CDR1 is LGHDT and CDR2 YNNKEL (reference sequence). V was shortened by 4 bases and J by 0 bases, with 13 bases between the two germline ends. CDR3 length equals 16 residues. This CDR3 reads CASSPRVLLSGNTIYF. CDR3 DNA sequence: TGTGCCAGCAGCCCCCGAGTGTTACTCTCTGGAAACACCATATATTTT.

This chain links TRBV14 with TRBJ2-2, with D perhaps matching TRBD2 (6 bases). This CDR3 contains 15 residues. CDR1 is SGHDN, CDR2 FVKESK, per germline. V lost 3 bases and J lost 3, with 11 bases in between. DNA of the CDR3: TGTGCCAGCAGCCATGGGGGGTCTTACACCGGGGAGCTGTTTTTT. It encodes CASSHGGSYTGELFF.

The chain employs TRBV5-1 and TRBJ1-2; D is possibly TRBD1 (6 bases). The CDR3 spans 17 residues. Between the trimmed V and J ends, which lost 4 bases and 2 bases, there was a span of 21 bases. Germline V gene sequence: CDR1 SGHRS, CDR2 YFSETQ. In nucleotides, the CDR3 is TGCGCCAGCAGCCCCTCTTATCTCGGGGGGCGGAACTATGGCTACACCTTC. Translating gives CASSPSYLGGRNYGYTF.

The chain recombines TRBV18 with TRBJ1-1; 7 bases line up with TRBD1. Germline CDR1 and CDR2: KGHSH and LQKENI. The CDR3 is 14 amino acids. V was pared by 8 bases and J by 0 bases, with 6 bases of the junction left unmatched. The CDR3 reads CASTRDSMNTEAFF. In DNA form, the CDR3 reads TGTGCCAGCACCAGGGACAGTATGAACACTGAAGCTTTCTTT.

This clone was counted once. The chain combines TRBV5-1 with TRBJ2-5, with 9 bases lining up with TRBD1. Germline lookup yields CDR1 SGHRS and CDR2 YFSETQ. This CDR3 has 15 residues. Germline trimming cut 4 bases from V and 3 bases from J; bases unmatched to any gene: 7. CDR3 sequence reads: CASSRRGQGEETQYF. CDR3 coding DNA: TGCGCCAGCAGCCGCAGGGGACAGGGTGAAGAGACCCAGTACTTC.

The chain links TRBV30 to TRBJ2-2, with a possible D match to TRBD2 (6 bases). Trimming shortened V by 3 bases and J by 3 bases, and 11 bases separated the two germline ends. Germline V lookup: CDR1 GTSNPN, CDR2 SVGIG (reference sequence). The CDR3 extends over 14 amino acids. In DNA form, the CDR3 reads TGTGCCTGGAGACCGGGACTCTACACCGGGGAGCTGTTTTTT. It encodes CAWRPGLYTGELFF.

The rearrangement joins TRBV7-9 to TRBJ1-4; unclear D gene. From germline, CDR1 is SEHNR and CDR2 FQNEAQ (reference sequence). The CDR3 is 16 amino acids. Trimming pared 5 bases from V and 3 bases from J, leaving 16 bases between. CDR3 sequence reads: CASSQGLSGANEKLFF. The DNA for the CDR3 is TGTGCCAGCAGCCAAGGACTCTCTGGGGCTAATGAAAAACTGTTTTTT.